This TCR beta chain was captured by sequencing in a study of a mutant IDH1 vaccine in newly diagnosed glioma. On the study more broadly: Beforehand, treatment had been radiotherapy, temozolomide, or both; the majority received both.

TCRdb's copy holds only in-frame clones and misses some; the assay was immunoSEQ multiplex PCR. In the table there are roughly 41,000 clones, roughly 80% of which are singletons. On this clone itself: What it binds is not known.

Per the germline V gene, CDR1 is KGHSH and CDR2 is LQKENI. CDR3 size: 15 residues. With 6 bases removed from V and 6 bases from J, the gap between germline ends came to 18 bases. Sample time point: baseline, week 1 (first vaccination visit). The sample's treatment: pre-vaccination baseline after standard-of-care therapy. Broader study findings: Among top peripheral T cell clonotypes, changes seemed unrelated to pseudoprogression.

The chain recombines TRBV18 with TRBJ1-5; D is perhaps TRBD1 (5 bases). The TCR was taken from a man aged 40-50 years with glioma. Some clones in this sample may be carry-over from other donors' samples. This material consisted of PBMCs, taken from a glioma patient treated with radiotherapy, temozolomide or both. The DNA of the CDR3 is TGTGCCAGCTCCTCCTCACGCAGGGAAAGTCAGCCCCAGCATTTT. The encoded protein is CASSSSRRESQPQHF.